This T cell receptor beta chain comes out of a study of blood T cells in healthy people across ages. The CDR3 contains 12 residues. The ends were cut back, 7 bases at V and 5 bases at J, with 11 bases in the middle. CDR1 is LNHDA and CDR2 is SQIVND in the germline V gene (reference sequence). Study results and limitations: More naive CD4+ cells and higher diversity marked long-lived donors relative to aged donors.

Together with a sample-barcoded 5' primer, a J-beta primer mix was included in a second PCR lasting about 7 to 11 cycles. TCRdb reanalysed the 5' RACE reads using MiXCR and keeps one entry per CDR3 protein. Of about 670,000 distinct CDR3 sequences listed, less than 45% are singletons. With respect to this clonotype: Its specificity is unknown.

Material for sequencing was blood. This chain links TRBV19 with TRBJ1-2, with D hard to call. The receptor comes from a man at least 80 years old in good health. The CDR3 loop reads CASTPGIYGYTF. DNA for the CDR3: TGTGCCAGTACCCCGGGGATTTATGGCTACACCTTC.